This T cell receptor beta chain was captured in a study of OX40 agonist ivuxolimab in advanced cancers. This table comes from immunoSEQ multiplex PCR, and its TCRdb copy is limited to in-frame clones, with some not included. The sample lists about 48,000 clones; about 85% were seen once. The V gene's germline CDR1 is MGHRA and CDR2 YSYEKL. This CDR3 contains 17 residues. The ends were cut back, 0 bases at V and 0 bases at J, with 12 bases in the middle. Source: CD4+ or CD8+ T cells sorted from blood, taken in a trial of the OX40 agonist ivuxolimab. The chain recombines TRBV4-1 with TRBJ1-5; D not certain. The sequence derives from an adult with an advanced solid tumor such as melanoma, head and neck, liver or kidney cancer. CDR3 sequence (DNA): TGCGCCAGCAGCCAAGATCATGGAGGGAATAGCAATCAGCCCCAGCATTTT. Protein: CASSQDHGGNSNQPQHF.